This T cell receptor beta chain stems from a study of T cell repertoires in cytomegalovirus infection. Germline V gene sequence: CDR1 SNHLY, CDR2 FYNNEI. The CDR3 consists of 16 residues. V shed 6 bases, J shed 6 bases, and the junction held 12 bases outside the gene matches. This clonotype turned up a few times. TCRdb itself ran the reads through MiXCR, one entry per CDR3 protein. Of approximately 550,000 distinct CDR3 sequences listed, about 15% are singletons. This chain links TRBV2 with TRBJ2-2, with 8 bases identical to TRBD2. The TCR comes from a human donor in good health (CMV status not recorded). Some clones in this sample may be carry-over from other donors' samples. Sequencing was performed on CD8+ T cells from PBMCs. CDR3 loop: CASRPVAGGPSGELFF. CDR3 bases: TGTGCCAGCAGACCTGTGGCGGGAGGTCCCTCCGGGGAGCTGTTTTTT.